The clone carrying this T cell receptor beta chain was observed a single time. Its specificity is unknown. These data are taken from a study of shared clonotypes between healthy human individuals. Per germline, CDR1 SGHTA and CDR2 FQGNSA. The CDR3 length is 12 residues. The germline V and J ends were trimmed by 2 bases and 11 bases, with 10 bases remaining between them. Each donor was a Caucasian adult residing in Nashville, Tennessee. Repertoires were generated with immunoSEQ multiplex PCR, while TCRdb's copy carries only in-frame clones and drops some. The sample contains approximately 2,000,000 clones, 80% to 95% of which appear only once. Study outcomes and limitations: The generation probabilities recorded for non-shared clonotypes fell below those of clonotypes shared by all four donors.

This sequence was found in a young man in good health. Some clones in this sample may be carry-over from other donors' samples. This sequence joins TRBV7-2 and TRBJ2-1; D is unclear. What was sequenced was naive CD4+ T cells from PBMCs. Subset reported: CD45RA+ positively selected. CDR3 sequence (DNA): TGTGCCAGCAGCTTATATGAATTTAAGCAGTTCTTC. Protein product: CASSLYEFKQFF.